The 5 T cell receptor beta chains below all came from one sample that was sequenced in a study of blood T cell repertoires in COVID-19 (dated by TCRdb to the early 2020s). Library preparation was by the immunoSEQ multiplex PCR assay. Held by TCRdb, this immuneACCESS table contains in-frame sequences only and omits some clones. Under half of the omission traces to an unresolved V gene where checked; the cause of the rest is unknown. The sample data list roughly 260,000 clones, and roughly 84% of these were observed just once. Approximately 2.2% of the sample rests with the top ten. Sequenced sample: peripheral blood. The receptor source for this set is a woman in her thirties or forties who had recovered from COVID-19.

The chain links TRBV4-3 to TRBJ2-7; D may be TRBD2 (6 bases). The CDR3 has 14 residues. V was shortened by 1 base and J by 4 bases, with 11 bases between the two germline ends. Germline CDR1 is LGHNA and CDR2 is YSLEER. As DNA, the CDR3 is TGCGCCAGCAGCCAAGCTGTGGAGGGTTACGAGCAGTACTTC. As protein: CASSQAVEGYEQYF.

The chain uses TRBV5-4 and TRBJ2-7; no clear D. The germline gives CDR1 SGHNT, CDR2 YYREEE (reference sequence). The V end was cut by 2 bases, the J end by 1 base, with 10 bases between. This CDR3 region has 14 residues. CDR3: CASSLALNSYEQYF. CDR3 sequence (DNA): TGTGCCAGCAGCTTAGCCCTCAATTCCTACGAGCAGTACTTC.

V usage is TRBV7-3 and J usage is TRBJ2-1; D is possibly TRBD2 (6 bases). Germline CDR1 SGHTA, CDR2 FQGTGA. The CDR3 consists of 18 residues. V lost 5 bases, J lost 0 bases, and 20 bases lay in between. CDR3: CASSPTVGLLSSYNEQFF. As DNA, the CDR3 is TGTGCCAGCAGCCCGACGGTGGGACTCCTAAGCTCCTACAATGAGCAGTTCTTC.

The chain combines TRBV9 with TRBJ2-7; D call uncertain. CDR1 is SGDLS and CDR2 is YYNGEE in the germline V gene. This CDR3 has 11 amino acids. V dropped 4 bases and J dropped 3 bases, with 5 bases sitting between them. The CDR3 DNA reads as TGTGCCAGCAGCCCCCACTACGAGCAGTACTTC. As protein: CASSPHYEQYF. Based on the CDR3 plus reference TRBV9 and TRBJ2-7, the full variable domain is DSGVTQTPKHLITATGQRVTLRCSPRSGDLSVYWYQQSLDQGLQFLIQYYNGEERAKGNILERFSAQQFPDLHSELNLSSLELGDSALYFCASSPHYEQYFGPGTRLTVT.

This clone was recorded a few times. In DNA, the CDR3 is TGTGCCAGCGCCTTTGAGGTCGGGAGCAATCAGCCCCAGCATTTT. It translates to CASAFEVGSNQPQHF. The chain uses TRBV6-5 and TRBJ1-5, with no clear D. Trimming removed 8 bases at V and 1 base at J, with 15 bases between. From germline, CDR1 is MNHEY and CDR2 SVGAGI. The length of the CDR3 is 15 residues.